This T cell receptor (beta chain) originates from a study of molecular identifiers for immune sequencing clone quantification. Overall study: In replicates, RNA from about 21,000 or 97,000 naive CD8 cells was divided five ways and four parts were sequenced.

About this clonotype: Its specificity is not known.

TCRdb itself ran the PCR reads through MiXCR, one entry per CDR3 protein. In the table there are about half a million distinct CDR3 sequences, around 23% of which are singletons. V was pared by 0 bases and J by 1 base, with 12 bases between. The CDR3 sequence is 16 residues long. Germline CDR1 and CDR2: MNHNY and SVGAGI (reference sequence). Study-wide findings and caveats: Over 99% of effector molecules, yet under 1% of naive-cell molecules, were held by clones above 20 RNA copies. Spiked Jurkat TCR RNA equal to one cell could reportedly be picked out among 900,000 to 1,000,000 naive cells. The sizes of highly expanded clones could be underestimated when identical TCR molecules share a barcode.

The sample was naive CD8+ T cells from blood, with Jurkat cell RNA spiked in. Subset specified: FACS-sorted CD8+CD4-CCR7+CD45RA+ naive T cells. The chain has TRBV6-6 and TRBJ1-1, with a possible D match to TRBD1 (6 bases). The receptor comes from a human donor in good health. Some libraries in this study had Jurkat cell RNA spiked in. The CDR3 DNA reads TGTGCCAGCAGTTACTCGAAGGACAGACGGAACACTGAAGCTTTCTTT. The encoded protein is CASSYSKDRRNTEAFF.